The source of this T cell receptor beta chain is a study of blood T cell repertoires in COVID-19. Only in-frame clones appear in the TCRdb table, and some are missing; sequencing was by immunoSEQ multiplex PCR. Of 110,000 to 150,000 clones in the sample, 65% to 90% are singletons; the top ten hold around 3.2%. The CDR3 length is 14 residues. The germline CDR1 and CDR2 sequences are PRHDT and FYEKMQ (reference sequence). Germline trimming cut 4 bases from V and 2 bases from J; bases unmatched to any gene: 4. This clone was recorded once. The chain carries TRBV13 and TRBJ2-5; TRBD1 agrees at 7 bases. The origin of this receptor is a man in his fifties or sixties with acute or convalescent COVID-19. The sample taken for sequencing was peripheral blood. CDR3 nucleotides: TGTGCCAGCAGCTCACCGGGACAGCAAGAGACCCAGTACTTC. Translated, it gives CASSSPGQQETQYF.